This T cell receptor (beta chain) was observed in a study of T cells expressing NK-cell markers. CDR3 size: 14 residues. TCRdb reanalyzed the 5' RACE reads, giving one entry per CDR3 protein sequence and no DNA. The sample has about 110,000 distinct CDR3 sequences, and its top ten clones hold approximately 17%. The specimen sequenced was blood T cells: a sorted CD56 or NKG2C T cell subset, CD4+ or CD8+ T cells, or bulk PBMC T cells (not recorded which). This receptor was taken from a woman between 18 and 70 years old in good health. This rearrangement joins TRBV12-3 or TRBV12-4 to TRBJ2-5; there is no DNA to check the TCRdb D call of TRBD1. The CDR3 reads CASSLGGGRETQYF.